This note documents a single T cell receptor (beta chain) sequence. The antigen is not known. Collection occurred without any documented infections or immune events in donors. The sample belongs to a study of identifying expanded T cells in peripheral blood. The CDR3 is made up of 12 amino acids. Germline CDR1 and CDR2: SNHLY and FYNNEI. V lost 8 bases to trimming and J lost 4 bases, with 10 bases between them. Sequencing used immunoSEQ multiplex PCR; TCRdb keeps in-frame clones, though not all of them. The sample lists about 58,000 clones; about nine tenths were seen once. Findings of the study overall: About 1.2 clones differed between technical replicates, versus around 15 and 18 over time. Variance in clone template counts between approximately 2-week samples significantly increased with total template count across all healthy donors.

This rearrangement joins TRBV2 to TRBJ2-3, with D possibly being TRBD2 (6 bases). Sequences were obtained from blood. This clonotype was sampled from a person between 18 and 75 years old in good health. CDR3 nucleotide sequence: TGTGCCAGCTTGACTAGTGCAGATACGCAGTATTTT. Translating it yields CASLTSADTQYF.